This TCR beta chain appears in the sequencing data of a study of blood T cells in healthy people across ages. Then a second PCR, running roughly 7 to 11 cycles, was carried out with a sample-barcoded 5' primer and a J-beta primer mix. No fewer than 3 million CDR3-containing paired-end reads came from each sample. Each CDR3 protein gets one entry after TCRdb re-called the 5' RACE reads with MiXCR. Counted here are under 2,000,000 distinct CDR3 sequences, about 50% occurring once; the ten biggest clones make up approximately 2.1%. V shed 4 bases and J 2 bases; nucleotides not matched to a gene: 2. This CDR3 contains 15 residues. From germline, CDR1 is SGHVS and CDR2 FQNEAQ. This clonotype has only a few counts.

Source material: blood. The source of this sequence is a woman in her thirties or forties in good health. The chain uses TRBV7-8 and TRBJ2-1; 10 bases match TRBD1. CDR3 DNA sequence: TGTGCCAGCAGCTGGGACAGGGGCCCCTACAATGAGCAGTTCTTC. It translates to CASSWDRGPYNEQFF.